This T cell receptor (beta chain) derives from a study of shared clonotypes between healthy human individuals. CDR1 and CDR2 (germline): SGHTA, FQGNSA. The CDR3 is made up of 10 amino acids. The protocol was immunoSEQ multiplex PCR, while the TCRdb copy is restricted to in-frame clones and leaves out a portion. The sample shows around 1.6 million clones, 95% to 99% of them seen only once. Notes on this clone: A read error may produce the germline difference seen at one junction end.

The sequence was obtained from a man aged 25 to 45 in good health. The V gene is TRBV7-2, the J gene TRBJ1-3; 7 nucleotides agree with TRBD1. The source material was naive CD4+ T cells sorted from blood. Subset reported: CD45RA+ positively selected. In DNA, the CDR3 is TGTGCCAGCAGCCCCACCGGGACAGATTTT. Translated: CASSPTGTDF.